Listed below are T cell receptor beta chains from one sample, sequenced in a study of CD8 T cells in ankylosing spondylitis. TCRdb independently ran MiXCR on the 5' RACE reads; one entry per CDR3 protein. The table records 350,000 to 450,000 distinct CDR3 sequences, roughly 20% of them present only once. The specimen was blood, either unsorted or a sorted T cell fraction (not recorded which). The receptor source for this set is a male donor with ankylosing spondylitis or in good health (not recorded which). CDR3s include the opening cysteine and the closing phenylalanine or tryptophan. Fields, in order: J gene, V gene, CDR3 length, clone size, D gene, CDR3 DNA, CDR3 protein. The D gene is left open where the match is weak. The size of a clone is reported for some rows only, either as once, few or many, or as a class for expanded clones.

TRBJ2-7 TRBV6-1 15 few . TGTGCCAGCAGTGAAGAACCAACAGGATCCTACGAGCAGTACTTC CASSEEPTGSYEQYF
TRBJ1-2 TRBV5-1 13 . . TGCGCCAGCAGCTTAGGGACTGAGCGGGGCTACACCTTC CASSLGTERGYTF
TRBJ2-7 TRBV4-1 15 few . TGCGCCAGCAGCCAAGATGGGGCACTTACCTACGAGCAGTACTTC CASSQDGALTYEQYF
TRBJ2-2 TRBV15 19 few . TGTGCCACCAGCAGAGGTTATCGAAGCCCGGACTGGGACACCGGGGAGCTGTTTTTT CATSRGYRSPDWDTGELFF
TRBJ1-1 TRBV4-1 14 few . TGCGCCAGCAGCCAAGACAGTGCAAACACTGAAGCTTTCTTT CASSQDSANTEAFF
TRBJ2-3 TRBV9 13 few . TGTGCCAGCCGGGCGCCAGGGGAAGATACGCAGTATTTT CASRAPGEDTQYF
TRBJ2-2 TRBV2 14 . TRBD2 TGTGCCAGCAGTGACTTAGCGGGGGCCGGGGAGCTGTTTTTT CASSDLAGAGELFF
TRBJ2-3 TRBV11-2 18 . TRBD2 TGTGCCAGCAGCTTAAGTCCCCCAGCGGGGGGGCTACCAGATACACAGTATTTT CASSLSPPAGGLPDTQYF
TRBJ2-1 TRBV11-2 15 . TRBD2 TGTGCCAGCAGCCGCGGGACTAGCGGGGGCGATGAGCAGTTCTTC CASSRGTSGGDEQFF
TRBJ2-1 TRBV13 13 few . TGTGCCAGCAGCTTAGCCGAGGGAAATGAGCAGTTCTTC CASSLAEGNEQFF
TRBJ2-2 TRBV3-1 16 . TRBD2 TGTGCCAGCACTTCTGGGACTAGCGTTCTCACCGGGGAGCTGTTTTTT CASTSGTSVLTGELFF
TRBJ2-7 TRBV19 13 . . TGTGCCAGTCAAGCAGGAAGATTATCCGAGCAGTACTTC CASQAGRLSEQYF
TRBJ2-3 TRBV10-3 12 . . TGTGCCATCCCGGCCGGGGCTAACGCGCAGTATTTT CAIPAGANAQYF
TRBJ2-3 TRBV28 13 . . TGTGCCAGCACCCATGGTAGCACAGATACGCAGTATTTT CASTHGSTDTQYF
TRBJ2-5 TRBV13 17 . TRBD2 TGTGCCAGCAGCTTAGAGGGAACTAGCGGGGGTGGAGAGACCCAGTACTTC CASSLEGTSGGGETQYF
TRBJ2-6 TRBV15 18 . . TGTGCCACCAGCAGCCCAACGAGTTCGGTCTCTGGGGCCAACGTCCTGACTTTC CATSSPTSSVSGANVLTF
TRBJ1-2 TRBV7-9 13 many . TGTGCCAGCAGCTTAGCAGTTCCCCATGGCTACACCTTC CASSLAVPHGYTF
TRBJ2-1 TRBV2 13 few . TGTGCCAGCAGTGAGGGGAGATTATATGAGCAGTTCTTC CASSEGRLYEQFF
TRBJ1-4 TRBV4-1 14 . . TGCGCCAGCAGCCAAGAGGGCCAGGCGGAAAAACTGTTTTTT CASSQEGQAEKLFF
TRBJ1-1 TRBV12-3/TRBV12-4 12 few . TGTGCCAGCAGTGCCGCGACAGGCGGGGCTTTCTTT CASSAATGGAFF
TRBJ2-3 TRBV7-8 16 once . TGTGCCGGCAGCCCCGAGCAGGGGATGGGGTTGGATACGCAGTATTTT CAGSPEQGMGLDTQYF
TRBJ2-1 TRBV19 14 . TRBD2 TGTGCCAGTAGCACCGGGCCCGGGGGGAATGAGCAGTTCTTC CASSTGPGGNEQFF
TRBJ2-7 TRBV20-1 15 . TRBD1 TGCAGTGTCCCCGGGACAGGGGGTGTCGACTACGAGCAGTACTTC CSVPGTGGVDYEQYF
TRBJ2-1 TRBV18 16 . TRBD2 TGTGCCAGCTCACCAATTAGCGGGAGCTCCTACAATGAGCAGTTCTTC CASSPISGSSYNEQFF
TRBJ2-3 TRBV11-1 16 . . TGTGCCAGCAGCTTAGGGTGGGGGCAGGTTCCAGATACGCAGTATTTT CASSLGWGQVPDTQYF
TRBJ2-7 TRBV27 13 . . TGTGCCAGCAGTACAGGGCTTATCTACGAGCAGTACTTC CASSTGLIYEQYF
TRBJ2-5 TRBV7-9 14 few . TGTGCCAGCAGCTATCGACTCCCCCAAGAGACCCAGTACTTC CASSYRLPQETQYF
TRBJ1-1 TRBV3-1 11 . . TGTGCCAGCGAACCAAGTACTGAAGCTTTCTTT CASEPSTEAFF
TRBJ2-2 TRBV11-2 15 . TRBD2 TGTGCCAGCAACCCTACTAGCGGGGGCACCGGGGAGCTGTTTTTT CASNPTSGGTGELFF
TRBJ2-7 TRBV10-2 13 few TRBD1 TGCGCCAGCAGGTTACAGGGGATAGGCGAGCAGTACTTC CASRLQGIGEQYF
TRBJ2-1 TRBV9 17 few . TGTGCCAGCAGCGTTAGGGGAAGGGGGTACTCCTACAATGAGCAGTTCTTC CASSVRGRGYSYNEQFF
TRBJ2-1 TRBV20-1 14 few . TGCAGTGCTAACGAAGGGGGGGCCTACAATGAGCAGTTCTTC CSANEGGAYNEQFF
TRBJ1-5 TRBV5-6 14 few . TGTGCCAGCAGCCCGGACGGTACCAATCAGCCCCAGCATTTT CASSPDGTNQPQHF
TRBJ2-2 TRBV25-1 17 . TRBD1 TGTGCCAGCAGTGAATATCCGGACAGGGGTGGTACCGGGGAGCTGTTTTTT CASSEYPDRGGTGELFF
TRBJ2-1 TRBV5-6 14 few . TGTGCCAGCAGCTTGGGGGCCAGAATCAATGAGCAGTTCTTC CASSLGARINEQFF
TRBJ2-1 TRBV5-1 16 . TRBD2 TGCGCCAGCAGCTTGCTCCCTAGCGGGGCAGGGAATGAGCAGTTCTTC CASSLLPSGAGNEQFF
TRBJ2-2 TRBV20-1 13 . . TGCAGTGCTAGAGTTGTGGCGACCGGGGAGCTGTTTTTT CSARVVATGELFF
TRBJ2-1 TRBV7-8 12 few . TGTCGAACGGGGGCCTCCTACAATGAGCAGTTCTTC CRTGASYNEQFF
TRBJ2-1 TRBV12-3/TRBV12-4 15 . . TGTGCCAGCAGTTCTCCCCGATCTTCAGGGGATGAGCAGTTCTTC CASSSPRSSGDEQFF
TRBJ2-7 TRBV10-3 13 few . TGTGCCATCAGGGGCGGGCAGGGATACGAGCAGTACTTC CAIRGGQGYEQYF
TRBJ2-1 TRBV7-2 15 . TRBD1 TGTGCCAGCAGCTTGAGACAGGGGGCACCCAATGAGCAGTTCTTC CASSLRQGAPNEQFF
TRBJ2-7 TRBV12-3/TRBV12-4 13 . . TGTGCCAGCAGCCCCCAGACAGCCTACGAGCAGTACTTC CASSPQTAYEQYF
TRBJ2-5 TRBV28 14 . TRBD1 TGTGCCAGCAGCAGGGACAGTGCGGGCGAGACCCAGTACTTC CASSRDSAGETQYF
TRBJ2-3 TRBV16 15 few . TGTGCCAGCAGCCAATCTGTGGCACGCACAGATACGCAGTATTTT CASSQSVARTDTQYF
TRBJ2-3 TRBV14 16 . . TGTGCCAGCAGCCTCAACCACGACAGCGACACAGATACGCAGTATTTT CASSLNHDSDTDTQYF
TRBJ2-5 TRBV28 14 many TRBD2 TGTGCCAGCAGTTGGGGTAGCGGGGAAGAGACCCAGTACTTC CASSWGSGEETQYF
TRBJ2-1 TRBV29-1 15 . TRBD2 TGCAGCGTGGGGCCGACTAGCGGGTCCTACAATGAGCAGTTCTTC CSVGPTSGSYNEQFF
TRBJ2-7 TRBV11-2 14 . TRBD1 TGTGCCAGCAGCCACCCCGGGACAGGGCTCGAGCAGTACTTC CASSHPGTGLEQYF
TRBJ1-1 TRBV19 15 few . TGTGCCAGTAGCCTGGTGGGGCCCGGGGCCACTGAAGCTTTCTTT CASSLVGPGATEAFF
TRBJ2-3 TRBV7-9 14 few . TGTGCCAGCAGCTCCCGACAGGTCACCGATACGCAGTATTTT CASSSRQVTDTQYF
TRBJ2-7 TRBV12-3/TRBV12-4 15 many . TGTGCCAGCAGTCATTACTCGGGACAAGCCTACGAGCAGTACTTC CASSHYSGQAYEQYF
TRBJ1-5 TRBV20-1 12 few . TGCAGTGCTAGAGCCGGAGGTCAGCCCCAGCATTTT CSARAGGQPQHF
TRBJ2-7 TRBV3-1 17 . . TGTGCCAGCAGCCAAGAATCAGGGGAAGGGTACTCCTACGAGCAGTACTTC CASSQESGEGYSYEQYF
TRBJ2-3 TRBV9 13 . . TGTGCCAGCAGCGTATCGGACTACGATACGCAGTATTTT CASSVSDYDTQYF
TRBJ2-7 TRBV12-3/TRBV12-4 14 few TRBD2 TGTGCCAGCAGTGGACTAGCGGGGAGGTACGAGCAGTACTTC CASSGLAGRYEQYF
TRBJ2-3 TRBV6-2/TRBV6-3 16 few . TGTGCCAGCAGACGATTAAAACAGGGACGCACAGATACGCAGTATTTT CASRRLKQGRTDTQYF
TRBJ2-2 TRBV4-1 16 . TRBD1 TGCGCCAGCAGCCTGCTCGGACAGGACCTCACCGGGGAGCTGTTTTTT CASSLLGQDLTGELFF
TRBJ2-3 TRBV12-3/TRBV12-4 16 few TRBD2 TGTGCCAGCACCCAGCGGAGCGGGGGGGCCGCAGATACGCAGTATTTT CASTQRSGGAADTQYF